This TCR beta chain comes out of a study of blood T cell repertoires in COVID-19. For the study at large: Specimens from acute and convalescent COVID-19 originated in the United States, Italy and Spain. PBMCs, B-cell-depleted T cells, or T cells were the source of the cDNA or gDNA that made up the material.

The CDR3 runs to 15 residues. J was trimmed by 5 bases and V by 3 bases; bases with no gene match: 7. CDR1 and CDR2 (germline): KGHSH, LQKENI. Per the original methods: Amplification from reference gene primers served as the basis for estimated nucleated cell counts. Profiled with immunoSEQ multiplex PCR; TCRdb holds only in-frame clones, not every one. Clone size and V and J calls were adopted from that table, with D and trimming inferred from the DNA. The sample consists of 100,000 or so clones, roughly 85% of them appearing once. This receptor was identified in a woman aged 70 to 79 with active or convalescent COVID-19. The chain is built from TRBV18 and TRBJ2-7; 10 nucleotides match TRBD1. Sequenced: peripheral blood. CDR3 bases: TGTGCCAGCTCACCTGGGACAGGGGCTGTCGACGAGCAGTACTTC. Its translation is CASSPGTGAVDEQYF.